Sequencing of this TCR beta chain was carried out in a study of blood T cell repertoires in COVID-19. Background on the study: COVID-19 samples collected from the United States, Italy and Spain covered acute and convalescent phases. Nucleic acid was either cDNA or gDNA, and it came from T cells, B-cell-depleted T cells, or PBMCs.

In the original workflow: Reference gene primers were amplified, and this amplification served to estimate nucleated cell counts. Method: immunoSEQ multiplex PCR; TCRdb's copy keeps in-frame clones and lacks some. V and J calls and clone size are as listed in that table; D and trimming were resolved from the DNA. The table records about 240,000 clones, about 87% of them present only once. Sequenced material: peripheral blood. The receptor was isolated from a woman between 65 and 79 years old with active or convalescent COVID-19.

As DNA, the CDR3 is TGTGCCAGCTCACCACCGGGAGGAGCAGGGACTGAAGCTTTCTTT. Its translation: CASSPPGGAGTEAFF. The J gene is TRBJ1-1, the V gene TRBV18; D is possibly TRBD1 (5 bases). This CDR3 is 15 amino acids long. With 0 bases removed from V and 5 bases from J, the gap between germline ends came to 13 bases. Germline lookup yields CDR1 KGHSH and CDR2 LQKENI.